This TCR beta chain was found in a study of CD8 T cells in ankylosing spondylitis. As regards this clonotype: The antigen is not known.

The CDR3 spans 13 residues. Germline loops: CDR1 SGHVS, CDR2 FNYEAQ. The trim removed 5 bases at V and 3 bases at J, leaving 4 bases unmatched. Study-level results: Ankylosing spondylitis blood appeared to be characterized by a TCR beta motif of 8 or 9 highly homologous variants.

Quantitative 5'-RACE with molecular barcodes produced the TCR beta libraries. TCRdb reprocessed the 5' RACE reads via MiXCR and lists one record per CDR3 protein. The sample shows 450,000 or so distinct CDR3 sequences, about 25% of them seen only once. The clonotype comes from a male donor with ankylosing spondylitis. The gene calls are TRBV7-6 and TRBJ2-7; 7 nucleotides line up with TRBD1. The specimen was blood, either unsorted or a sorted T cell fraction (not recorded which). CDR3 bases: TGTGCCAGCAGCAGGGGGCTAGGCTACGAGCAGTACTTC. Protein sequence: CASSRGLGYEQYF.